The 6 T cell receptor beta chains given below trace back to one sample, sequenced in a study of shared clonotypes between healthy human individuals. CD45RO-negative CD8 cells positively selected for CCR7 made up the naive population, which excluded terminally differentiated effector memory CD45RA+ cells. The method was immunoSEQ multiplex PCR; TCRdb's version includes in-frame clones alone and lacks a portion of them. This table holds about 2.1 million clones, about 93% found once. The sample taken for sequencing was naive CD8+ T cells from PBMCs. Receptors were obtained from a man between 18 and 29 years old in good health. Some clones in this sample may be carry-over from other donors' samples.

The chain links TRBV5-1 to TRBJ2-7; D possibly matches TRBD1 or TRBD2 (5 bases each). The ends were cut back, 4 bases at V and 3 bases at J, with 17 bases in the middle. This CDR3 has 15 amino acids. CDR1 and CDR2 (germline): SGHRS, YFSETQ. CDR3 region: CASSLSSGPFYEQYF. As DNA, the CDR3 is TGCGCCAGCAGCCTTTCTTCGGGACCGTTCTACGAGCAGTACTTC.

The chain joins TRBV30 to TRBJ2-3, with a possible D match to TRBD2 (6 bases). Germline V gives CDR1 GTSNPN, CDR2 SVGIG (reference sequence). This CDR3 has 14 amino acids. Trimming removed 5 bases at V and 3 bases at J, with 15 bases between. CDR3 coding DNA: TGTGCCTGGGTGAGAGGAGGGCCGACAGATACGCAGTATTTT. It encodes CAWVRGGPTDTQYF.

CDR3 sequence reads: CASSMDRGGDEQYF. DNA for the CDR3: TGCGCCAGCAGCATGGACAGGGGCGGCGACGAGCAGTACTTC. The chain joins TRBV5-1 to TRBJ2-7; 9 bases are a match to TRBD1. This CDR3 comprises 14 residues. V shed 4 bases and J 5 bases; nucleotides not matched to a gene: 7. Looked up from germline, CDR1 is SGHRS and CDR2 is YFSETQ.

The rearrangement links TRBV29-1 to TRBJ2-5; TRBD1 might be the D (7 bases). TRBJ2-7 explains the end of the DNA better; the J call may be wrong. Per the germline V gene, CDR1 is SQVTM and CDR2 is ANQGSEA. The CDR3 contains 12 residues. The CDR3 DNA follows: TGCAGCGTGATCGAGCAGGGGGGCGAGCAGTACTTC. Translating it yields CSVIEQGGEQYF.

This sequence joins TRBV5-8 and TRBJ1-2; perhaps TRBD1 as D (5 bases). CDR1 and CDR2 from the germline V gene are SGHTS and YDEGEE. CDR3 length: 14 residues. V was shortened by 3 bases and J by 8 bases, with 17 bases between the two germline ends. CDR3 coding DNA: TGTGCCAGCAGCTCCCGGGACCAAGGGAGGGGCTACACCTTC. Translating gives CASSSRDQGRGYTF.

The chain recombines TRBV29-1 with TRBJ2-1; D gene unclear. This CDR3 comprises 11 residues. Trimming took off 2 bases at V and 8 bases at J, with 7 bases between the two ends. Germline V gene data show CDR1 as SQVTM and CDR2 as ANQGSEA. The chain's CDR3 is CSVELGHEQFF. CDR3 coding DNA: TGCAGCGTTGAACTTGGCCATGAGCAGTTCTTC.